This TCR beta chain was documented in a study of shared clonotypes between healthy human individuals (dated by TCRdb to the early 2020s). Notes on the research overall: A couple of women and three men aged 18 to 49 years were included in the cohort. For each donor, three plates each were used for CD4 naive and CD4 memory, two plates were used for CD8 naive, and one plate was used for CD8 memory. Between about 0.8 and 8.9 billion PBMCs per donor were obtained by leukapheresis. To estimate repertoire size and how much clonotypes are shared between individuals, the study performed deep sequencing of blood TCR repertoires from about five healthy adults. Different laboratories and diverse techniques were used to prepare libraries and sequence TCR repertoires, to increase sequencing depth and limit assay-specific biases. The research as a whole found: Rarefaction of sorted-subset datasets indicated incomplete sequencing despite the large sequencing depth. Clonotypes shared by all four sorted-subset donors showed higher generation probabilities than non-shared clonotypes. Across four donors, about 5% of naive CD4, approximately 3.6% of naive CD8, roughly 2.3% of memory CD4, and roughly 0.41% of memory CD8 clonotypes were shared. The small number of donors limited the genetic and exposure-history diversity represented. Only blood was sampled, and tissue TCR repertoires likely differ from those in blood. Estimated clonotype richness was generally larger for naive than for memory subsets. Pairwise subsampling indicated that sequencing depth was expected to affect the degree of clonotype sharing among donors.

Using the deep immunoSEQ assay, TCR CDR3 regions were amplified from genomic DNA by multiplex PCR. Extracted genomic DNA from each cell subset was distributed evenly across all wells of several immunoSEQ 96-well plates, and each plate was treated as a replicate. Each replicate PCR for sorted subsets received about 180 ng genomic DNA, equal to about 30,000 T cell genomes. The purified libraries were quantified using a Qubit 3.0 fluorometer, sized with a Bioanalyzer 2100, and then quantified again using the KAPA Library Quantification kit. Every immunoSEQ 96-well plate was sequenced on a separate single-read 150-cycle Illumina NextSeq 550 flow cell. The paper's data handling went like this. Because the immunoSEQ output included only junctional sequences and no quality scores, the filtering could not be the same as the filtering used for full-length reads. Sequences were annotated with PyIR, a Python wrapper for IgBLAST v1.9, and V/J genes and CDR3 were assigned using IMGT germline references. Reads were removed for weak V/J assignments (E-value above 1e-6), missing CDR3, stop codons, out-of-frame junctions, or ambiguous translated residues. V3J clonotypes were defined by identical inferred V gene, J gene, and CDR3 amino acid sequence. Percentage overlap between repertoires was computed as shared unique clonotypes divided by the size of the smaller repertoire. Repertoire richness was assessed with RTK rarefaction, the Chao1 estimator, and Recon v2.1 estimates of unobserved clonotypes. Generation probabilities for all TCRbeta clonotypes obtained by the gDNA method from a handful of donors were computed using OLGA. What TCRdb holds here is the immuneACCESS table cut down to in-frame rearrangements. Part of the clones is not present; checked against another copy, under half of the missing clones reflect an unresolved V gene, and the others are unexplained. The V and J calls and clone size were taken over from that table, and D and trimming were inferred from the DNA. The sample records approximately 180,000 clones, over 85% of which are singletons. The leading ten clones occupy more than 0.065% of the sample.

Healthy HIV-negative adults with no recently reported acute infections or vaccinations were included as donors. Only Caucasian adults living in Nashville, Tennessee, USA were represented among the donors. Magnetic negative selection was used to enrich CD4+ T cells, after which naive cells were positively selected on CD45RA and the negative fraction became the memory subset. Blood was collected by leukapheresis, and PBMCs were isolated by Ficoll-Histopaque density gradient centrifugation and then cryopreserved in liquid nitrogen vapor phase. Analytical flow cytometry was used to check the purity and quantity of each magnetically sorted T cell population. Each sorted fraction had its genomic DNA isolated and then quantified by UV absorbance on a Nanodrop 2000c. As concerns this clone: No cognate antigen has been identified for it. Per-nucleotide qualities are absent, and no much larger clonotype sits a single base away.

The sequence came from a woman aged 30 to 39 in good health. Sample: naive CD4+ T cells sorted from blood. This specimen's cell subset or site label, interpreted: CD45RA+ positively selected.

DNA sequence: TGTGCCAGCAGTTCCCCGGGTGTGGGGGAAGCTTTCTTT. Translated, it reads CASSSPGVGEAFF. Recombination joined TRBV28 with TRBJ1-1; a confident D gene designation cannot be given. V loses 4 bases of germline sequence and J loses 8 bases, and the interval between the two ends is 14 bases. CDR1 and CDR2 were assigned from the germline V gene as MDHEN and SYDVKM. The CDR3 has 13 amino acids, counting the end cysteine and phenylalanine. The only DNA kept is the CDR3, 39 bases in frame from the first base.